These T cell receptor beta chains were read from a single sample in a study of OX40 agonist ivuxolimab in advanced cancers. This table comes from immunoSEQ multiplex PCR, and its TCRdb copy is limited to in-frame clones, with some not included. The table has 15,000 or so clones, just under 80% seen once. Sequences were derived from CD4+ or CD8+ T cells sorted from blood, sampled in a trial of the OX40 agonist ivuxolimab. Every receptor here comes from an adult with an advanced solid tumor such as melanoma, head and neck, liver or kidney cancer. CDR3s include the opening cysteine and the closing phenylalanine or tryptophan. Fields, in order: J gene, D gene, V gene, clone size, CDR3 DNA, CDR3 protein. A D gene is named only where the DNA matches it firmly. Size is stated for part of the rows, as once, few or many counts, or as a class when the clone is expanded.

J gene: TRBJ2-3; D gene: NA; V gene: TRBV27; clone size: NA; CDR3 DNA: TGTGCCGTGTCGTTTGGTGATACGCAGTATTTT; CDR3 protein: CAVSFGDTQYF
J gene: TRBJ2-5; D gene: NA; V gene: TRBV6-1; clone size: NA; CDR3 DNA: TGTGCCAGCACCGGACGGTCTTCGGAGACCCAGTACTTC; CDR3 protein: CASTGRSSETQYF
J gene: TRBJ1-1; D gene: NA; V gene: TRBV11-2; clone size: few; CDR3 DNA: TGTGCCAGCAGCTTCAAGAGGAACACTGAAGCTTTCTTT; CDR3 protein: CASSFKRNTEAFF
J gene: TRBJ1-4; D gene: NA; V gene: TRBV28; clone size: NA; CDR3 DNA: TGTGCCAGCAGTTTATCTCGGGACGGAGATGAAGAACTGTTTTTT; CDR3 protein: CASSLSRDGDEELFF
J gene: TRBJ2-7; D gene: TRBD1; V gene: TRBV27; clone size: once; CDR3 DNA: TGTGCCAGCAGCCTCGACAGGGGCAGCTCCTACGAGCAGTACTTC; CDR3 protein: CASSLDRGSSYEQYF
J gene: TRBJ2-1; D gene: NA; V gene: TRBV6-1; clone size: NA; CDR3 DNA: TGTGCCAGCAGTGAAGAGGAGGGGTCCGTCAATGAGCAGTTCTTC; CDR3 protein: CASSEEEGSVNEQFF
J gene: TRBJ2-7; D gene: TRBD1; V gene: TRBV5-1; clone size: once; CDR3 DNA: TGCGCCAGCATCCCGGGGCGACCGGGACAGGATCCCTACGAGCAGTACTTC; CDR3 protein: CASIPGRPGQDPYEQYF
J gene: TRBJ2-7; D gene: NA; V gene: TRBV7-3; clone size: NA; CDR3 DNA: TGTGCCAGCAGCTTAATAGGCGGACACGAGCAGTACTTC; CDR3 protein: CASSLIGGHEQYF
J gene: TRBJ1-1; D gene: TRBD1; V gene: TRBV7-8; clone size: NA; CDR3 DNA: TGTGCCAGCAGCTTAGGAGGGGGCGTCACTGAAGCTTTCTTT; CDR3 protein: CASSLGGGVTEAFF
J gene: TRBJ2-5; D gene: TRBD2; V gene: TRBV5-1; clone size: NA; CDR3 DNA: TGCGCCAGCAGCTTGGACGGGGGGGAGCAGTACTTC; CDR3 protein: CASSLDGGEQYF
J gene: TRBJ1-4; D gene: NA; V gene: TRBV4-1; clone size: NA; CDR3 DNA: TGCGCCAGCAGCCAAGATGCGACTTCTGGAGAAAAACTGTTTTTT; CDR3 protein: CASSQDATSGEKLFF
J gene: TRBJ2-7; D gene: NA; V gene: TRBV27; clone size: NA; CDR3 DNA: TGTGCCAGCAGTTTATTCGCCCAGTCGCCCTCCTACGAGCAGTACTTC; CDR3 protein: CASSLFAQSPSYEQYF
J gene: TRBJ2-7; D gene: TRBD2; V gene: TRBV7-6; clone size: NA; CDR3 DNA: TGTGCCAGCAGCCCCGTTGGGGAGGGGTGGTCCTACGAGCAGTACTTC; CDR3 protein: CASSPVGEGWSYEQYF
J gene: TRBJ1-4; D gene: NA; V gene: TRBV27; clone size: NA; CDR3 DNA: TGTGCCAGCAGTCTTTGGGAGGGTGACGGTGAAAAACTGTTTTTT; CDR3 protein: CASSLWEGDGEKLFF
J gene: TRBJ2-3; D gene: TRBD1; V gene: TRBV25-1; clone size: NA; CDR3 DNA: TGTGCCAGCAGTGAAACAGGGGTTGATACGCAGTATTTT; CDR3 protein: CASSETGVDTQYF
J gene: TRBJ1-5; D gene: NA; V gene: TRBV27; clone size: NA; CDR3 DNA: TGTGCCAGCAGTTTTTCCGGTGATCGGCCCCAGCATTTT; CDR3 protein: CASSFSGDRPQHF
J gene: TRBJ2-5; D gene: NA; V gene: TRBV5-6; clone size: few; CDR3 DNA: TGTGCCAGCAGCTACGCCGAGACCCAGTACTTC; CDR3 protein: CASSYAETQYF
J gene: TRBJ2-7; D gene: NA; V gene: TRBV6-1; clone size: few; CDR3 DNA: TGTGCCGCAGGGAACTACGAGCAGTACTTC; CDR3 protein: CAAGNYEQYF
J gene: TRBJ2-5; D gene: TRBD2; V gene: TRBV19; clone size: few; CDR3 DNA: TGTGCCAGTATGGGCGGGAGGGCCGGGGCCCAGTACTTC; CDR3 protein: CASMGGRAGAQYF
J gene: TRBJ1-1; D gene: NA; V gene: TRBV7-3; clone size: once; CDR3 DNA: TGTGCCAGCAGCATTTCAGCGTCCACTGAAGCTTTCTTT; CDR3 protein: CASSISASTEAFF
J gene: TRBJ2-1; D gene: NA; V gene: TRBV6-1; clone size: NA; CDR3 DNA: TGTGCCAGCAGGCATAGAGTCAATGAGCAGTTCTTC; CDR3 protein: CASRHRVNEQFF
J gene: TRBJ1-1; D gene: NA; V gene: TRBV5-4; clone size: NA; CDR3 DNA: TGTGCCAGCAGCTTGGGGGTCACTGAAGCTTTCTTT; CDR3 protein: CASSLGVTEAFF
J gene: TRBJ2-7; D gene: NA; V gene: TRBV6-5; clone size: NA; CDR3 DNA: TGTGCCACCTCGACGACTAAAAACTCCTACGAGCAGTACTTC; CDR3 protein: CATSTTKNSYEQYF
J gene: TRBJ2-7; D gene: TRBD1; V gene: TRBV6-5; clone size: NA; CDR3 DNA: TGTGCCAGCAGTTATGGACAGGGAAACGAGCAGTACTTC; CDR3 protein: CASSYGQGNEQYF
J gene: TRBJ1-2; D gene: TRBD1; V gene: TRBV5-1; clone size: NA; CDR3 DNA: TGCGCCAGCAGCTTAACCGGGACAGGGGACTATGGCTACACCTTC; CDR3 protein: CASSLTGTGDYGYTF
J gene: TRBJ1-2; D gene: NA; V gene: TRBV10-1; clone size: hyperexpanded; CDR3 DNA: TGCGCCAGCAGAGACCTTTTGGGTCCCAACTATGGCTACACCTTC; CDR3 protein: CASRDLLGPNYGYTF
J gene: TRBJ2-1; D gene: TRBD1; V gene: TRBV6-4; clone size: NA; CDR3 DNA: TGTGCCAGCGGGACAGGGGTAGAAAACAATGAGCAGTTCTTC; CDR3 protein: CASGTGVENNEQFF
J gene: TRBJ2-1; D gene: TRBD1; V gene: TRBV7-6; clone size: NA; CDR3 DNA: TGTGCCAGCAGCAAACCGGGACAGGGATACAATGAGCAGTTCTTC; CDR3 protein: CASSKPGQGYNEQFF
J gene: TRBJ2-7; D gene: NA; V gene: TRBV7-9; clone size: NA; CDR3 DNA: TGTGCCAGCAGCTTTCCCGGGGCAAGCGACGAGCAGTACTTC; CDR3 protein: CASSFPGASDEQYF
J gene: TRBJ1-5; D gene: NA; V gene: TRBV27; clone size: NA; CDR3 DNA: TGTGCCAGCAGTTACGGGCAGGGAAATCAGCCCCAGCATTTT; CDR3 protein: CASSYGQGNQPQHF
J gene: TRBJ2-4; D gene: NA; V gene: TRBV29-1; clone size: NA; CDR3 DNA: TGCAGCGCTAAGGGGGGGGCCAAAAACATTCAGTACTTC; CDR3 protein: CSAKGGAKNIQYF
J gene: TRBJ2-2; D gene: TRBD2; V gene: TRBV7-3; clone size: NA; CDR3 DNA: TGTGCCAGCAGCTTCGGACTAGGAGGGACCGGGGAGCTGTTTTTT; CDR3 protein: CASSFGLGGTGELFF
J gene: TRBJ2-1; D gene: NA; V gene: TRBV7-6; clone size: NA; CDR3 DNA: TGTGCCAGCAGCTTACCGGGCAATGAGCAGTTCTTC; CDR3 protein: CASSLPGNEQFF
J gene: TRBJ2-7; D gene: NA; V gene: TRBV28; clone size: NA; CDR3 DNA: TGTGCCAGCAATCCTTTGGACGACTACGAGCAGTACTTC; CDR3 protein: CASNPLDDYEQYF
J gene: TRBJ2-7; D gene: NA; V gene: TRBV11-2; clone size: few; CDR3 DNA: TGTGCCAGCAGCTTGTTGGCAGGGTACGAGCAGTACTTC; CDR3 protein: CASSLLAGYEQYF
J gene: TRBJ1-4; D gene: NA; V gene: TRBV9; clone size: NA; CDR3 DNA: TGTGCCAGCAGCGTAGATGGGCAGCCAAATGAAAAACTGTTTTTT; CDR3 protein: CASSVDGQPNEKLFF
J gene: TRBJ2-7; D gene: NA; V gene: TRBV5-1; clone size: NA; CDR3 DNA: TGCGCCAGCAGCCTGGACAGATCCTCCTACGAGCAGTACTTC; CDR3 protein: CASSLDRSSYEQYF
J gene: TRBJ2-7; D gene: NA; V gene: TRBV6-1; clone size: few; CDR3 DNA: TGTGCCAGCAGTGAGTCCTTCCGAGTGGGCGGCTACGAGCAGTACTTC; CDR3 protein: CASSESFRVGGYEQYF
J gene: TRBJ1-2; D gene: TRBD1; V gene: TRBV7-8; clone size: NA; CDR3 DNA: TGTGCCAGCAGCCCCGGACAGGGGTTTGGCTACACCTTC; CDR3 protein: CASSPGQGFGYTF
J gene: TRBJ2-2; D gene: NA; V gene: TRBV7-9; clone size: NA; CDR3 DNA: TGTGCCAGCAGCTCCCCGGCGAAGACCGGGGAGCTGTTTTTT; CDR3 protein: CASSSPAKTGELFF